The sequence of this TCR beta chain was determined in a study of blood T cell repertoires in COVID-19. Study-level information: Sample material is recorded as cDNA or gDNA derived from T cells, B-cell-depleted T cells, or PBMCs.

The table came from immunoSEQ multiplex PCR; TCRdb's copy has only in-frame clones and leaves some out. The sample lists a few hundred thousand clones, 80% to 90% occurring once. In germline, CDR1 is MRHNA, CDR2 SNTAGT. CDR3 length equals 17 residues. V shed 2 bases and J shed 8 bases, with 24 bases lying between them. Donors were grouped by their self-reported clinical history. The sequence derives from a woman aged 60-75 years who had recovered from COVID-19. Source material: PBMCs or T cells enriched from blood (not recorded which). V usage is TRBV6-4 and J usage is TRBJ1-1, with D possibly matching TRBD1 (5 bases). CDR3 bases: TGTGCCAGCAGTGACCCACACACTCCCATAGGGGCGGTCGAAGCTTTCTTT. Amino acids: CASSDPHTPIGAVEAFF.